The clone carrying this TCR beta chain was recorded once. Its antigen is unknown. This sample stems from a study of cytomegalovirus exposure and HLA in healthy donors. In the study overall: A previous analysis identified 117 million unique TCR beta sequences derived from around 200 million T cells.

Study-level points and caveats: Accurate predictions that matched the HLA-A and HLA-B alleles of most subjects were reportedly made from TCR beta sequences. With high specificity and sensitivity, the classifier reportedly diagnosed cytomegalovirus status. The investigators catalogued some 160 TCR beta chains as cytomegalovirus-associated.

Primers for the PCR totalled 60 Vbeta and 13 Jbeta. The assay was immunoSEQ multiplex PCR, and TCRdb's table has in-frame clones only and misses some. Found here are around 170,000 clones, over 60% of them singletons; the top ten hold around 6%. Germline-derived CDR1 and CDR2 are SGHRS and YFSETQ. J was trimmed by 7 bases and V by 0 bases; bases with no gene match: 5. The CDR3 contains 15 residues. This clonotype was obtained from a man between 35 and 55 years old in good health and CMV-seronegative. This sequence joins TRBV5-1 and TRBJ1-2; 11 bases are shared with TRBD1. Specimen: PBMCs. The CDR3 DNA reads TGCGCCAGCAGCTTGGAGGACAGGGGGCGTCGTGGCTACACCTTC. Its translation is CASSLEDRGRRGYTF.